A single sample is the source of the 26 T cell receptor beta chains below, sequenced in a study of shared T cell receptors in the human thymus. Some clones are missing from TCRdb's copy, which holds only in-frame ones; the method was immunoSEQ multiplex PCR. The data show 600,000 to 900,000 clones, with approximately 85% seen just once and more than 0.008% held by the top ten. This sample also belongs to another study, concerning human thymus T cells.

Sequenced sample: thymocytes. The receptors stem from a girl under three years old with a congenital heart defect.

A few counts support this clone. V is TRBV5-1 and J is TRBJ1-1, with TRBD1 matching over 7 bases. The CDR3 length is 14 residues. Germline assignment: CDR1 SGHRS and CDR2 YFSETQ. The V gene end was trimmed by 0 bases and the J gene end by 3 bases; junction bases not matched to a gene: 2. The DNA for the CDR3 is TGCGCCAGCAGCTTGGAAGGGGGCTACACTGAAGCTTTCTTT. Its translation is CASSLEGGYTEAFF.

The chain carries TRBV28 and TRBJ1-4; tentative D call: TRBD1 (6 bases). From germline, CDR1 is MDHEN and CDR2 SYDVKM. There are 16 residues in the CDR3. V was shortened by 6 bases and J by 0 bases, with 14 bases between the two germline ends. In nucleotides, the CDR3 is TGTGCCAGCAGCGACAGGAGACCTGCAACTAATGAAAAACTGTTTTTT. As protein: CASSDRRPATNEKLFF.

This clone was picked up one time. CDR3 amino acids: CASRLGHSSNQPQHF. The CDR3 DNA follows: TGTGCCAGCAGACTTGGACACTCAAGCAATCAGCCCCAGCATTTT. This rearrangement joins TRBV28 to TRBJ1-5; a possible D gene is TRBD1 (5 bases). The ends were cut back, 6 bases at V and 1 base at J, with 13 bases in the middle. The CDR3 is made up of 15 amino acids. Germline CDR1 is MDHEN and CDR2 is SYDVKM.

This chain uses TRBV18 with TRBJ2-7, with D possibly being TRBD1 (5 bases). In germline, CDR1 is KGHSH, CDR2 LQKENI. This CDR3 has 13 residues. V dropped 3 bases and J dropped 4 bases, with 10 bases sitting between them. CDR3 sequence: CASSPTTDYEQYF. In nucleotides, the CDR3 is TGTGCCAGCTCACCTACGACAGATTACGAGCAGTACTTC.

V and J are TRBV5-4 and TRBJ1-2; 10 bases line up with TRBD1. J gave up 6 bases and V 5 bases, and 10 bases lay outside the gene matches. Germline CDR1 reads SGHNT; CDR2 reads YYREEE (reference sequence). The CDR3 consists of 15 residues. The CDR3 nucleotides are TGTGCCAGCAGACGACAGGGGGCTTTGGGTGATGGCTACACCTTC. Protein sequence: CASRRQGALGDGYTF.

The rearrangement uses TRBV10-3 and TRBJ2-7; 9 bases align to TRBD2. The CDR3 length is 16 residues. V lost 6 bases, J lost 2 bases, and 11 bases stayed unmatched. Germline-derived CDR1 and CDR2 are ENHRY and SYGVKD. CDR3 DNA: TGTGCCATCAGGTCGCATGGGCTAGCGGGGACCTACGAGCAGTACTTC. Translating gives CAIRSHGLAGTYEQYF.

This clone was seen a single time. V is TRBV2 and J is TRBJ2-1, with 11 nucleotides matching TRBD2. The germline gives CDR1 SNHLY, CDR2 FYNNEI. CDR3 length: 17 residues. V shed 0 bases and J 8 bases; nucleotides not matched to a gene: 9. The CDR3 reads CASSEAPLAGGHDEQFF. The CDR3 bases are TGTGCCAGCAGTGAAGCCCCGCTAGCGGGGGGTCACGATGAGCAGTTCTTC.

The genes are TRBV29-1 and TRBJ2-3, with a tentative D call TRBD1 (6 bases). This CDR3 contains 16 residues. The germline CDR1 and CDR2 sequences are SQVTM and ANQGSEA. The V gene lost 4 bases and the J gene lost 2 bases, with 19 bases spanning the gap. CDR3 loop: CSVAGVSGRITDTQYF. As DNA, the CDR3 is TGCAGCGTTGCAGGGGTCTCGGGACGGATCACAGATACGCAGTATTTT.

The CDR3 coding sequence is TGTGCCAGCAGTGGTTTCCGGACAAGGGGCCGGAACTATGGCTACACCTTC. Translating gives CASSGFRTRGRNYGYTF. The rearrangement links TRBV25-1 to TRBJ1-2, with a tentative D call TRBD1 (5 bases). Germline CDR1 reads MGHDK; CDR2 reads SYGVNS. V was pared by 4 bases and J by 2 bases, with 20 bases between. The CDR3 sequence is 17 residues long.

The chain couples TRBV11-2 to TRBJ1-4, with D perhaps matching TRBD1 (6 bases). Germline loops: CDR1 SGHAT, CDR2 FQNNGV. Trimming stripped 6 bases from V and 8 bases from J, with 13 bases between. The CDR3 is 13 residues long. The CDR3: CASSRGSREKLFF. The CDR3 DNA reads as TGTGCCAGCAGTAGGGGGTCTAGGGAAAAACTGTTTTTT.

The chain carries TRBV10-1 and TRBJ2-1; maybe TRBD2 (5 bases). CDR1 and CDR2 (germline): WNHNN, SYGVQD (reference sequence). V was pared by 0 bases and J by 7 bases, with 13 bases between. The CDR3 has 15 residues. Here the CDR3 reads CASSESEWELNEQFF. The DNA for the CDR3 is TGCGCCAGCAGTGAGTCGGAGTGGGAGTTGAATGAGCAGTTCTTC.

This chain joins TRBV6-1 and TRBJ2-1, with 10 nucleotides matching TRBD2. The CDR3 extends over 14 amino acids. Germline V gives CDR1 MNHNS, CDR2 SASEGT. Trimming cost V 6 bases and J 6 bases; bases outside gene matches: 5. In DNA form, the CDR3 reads TGTGCCAGCAGCCTAGCGGGGGTCCGCAATGAGCAGTTCTTC. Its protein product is CASSLAGVRNEQFF.

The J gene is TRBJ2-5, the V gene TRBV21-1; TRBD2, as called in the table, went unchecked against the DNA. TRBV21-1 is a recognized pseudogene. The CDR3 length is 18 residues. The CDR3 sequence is CASSKVPRLAAYQETQYF. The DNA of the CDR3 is TGTGCCAGCAGCAAAGTCCCCCGACTAGCGGCCTACCAAGAGACCCAGTACTTC.

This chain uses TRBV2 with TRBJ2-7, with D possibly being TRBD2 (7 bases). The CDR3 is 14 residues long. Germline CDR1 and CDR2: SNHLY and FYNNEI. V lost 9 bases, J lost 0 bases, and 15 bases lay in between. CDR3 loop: CASAQGTNSYEQYF. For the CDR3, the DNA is TGTGCCAGTGCCCAGGGGACTAACTCCTACGAGCAGTACTTC.

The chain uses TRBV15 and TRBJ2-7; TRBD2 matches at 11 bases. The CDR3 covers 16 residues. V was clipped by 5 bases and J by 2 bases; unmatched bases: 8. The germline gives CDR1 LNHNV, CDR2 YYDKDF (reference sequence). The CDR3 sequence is CATSLAGGLHPYEQYF. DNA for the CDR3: TGTGCCACCAGCCTAGCGGGGGGACTACATCCCTACGAGCAGTACTTC.

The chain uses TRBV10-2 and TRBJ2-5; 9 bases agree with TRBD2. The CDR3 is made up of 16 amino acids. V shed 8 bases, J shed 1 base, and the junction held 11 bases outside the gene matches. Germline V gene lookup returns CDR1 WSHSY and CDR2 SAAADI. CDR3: CASGEGGGGVQETQYF. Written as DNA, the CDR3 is TGCGCCAGCGGCGAAGGCGGCGGGGGGGTCCAAGAGACCCAGTACTTC.

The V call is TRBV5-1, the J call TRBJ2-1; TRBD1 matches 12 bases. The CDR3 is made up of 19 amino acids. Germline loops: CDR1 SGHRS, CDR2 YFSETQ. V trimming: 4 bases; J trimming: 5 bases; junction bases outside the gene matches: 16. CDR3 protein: CASSGGPGQGAFGDNEQFF. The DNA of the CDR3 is TGCGCCAGCAGCGGGGGGCCGGGACAGGGGGCGTTTGGAGACAATGAGCAGTTCTTC.

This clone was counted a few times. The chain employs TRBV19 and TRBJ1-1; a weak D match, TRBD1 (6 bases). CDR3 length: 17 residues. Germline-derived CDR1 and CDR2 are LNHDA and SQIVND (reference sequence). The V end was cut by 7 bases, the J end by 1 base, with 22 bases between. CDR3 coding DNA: TGTGCCAGTAAGGTGGGGGGGGCGCAGAACCCGAACACTGAAGCTTTCTTT. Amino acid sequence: CASKVGGAQNPNTEAFF.

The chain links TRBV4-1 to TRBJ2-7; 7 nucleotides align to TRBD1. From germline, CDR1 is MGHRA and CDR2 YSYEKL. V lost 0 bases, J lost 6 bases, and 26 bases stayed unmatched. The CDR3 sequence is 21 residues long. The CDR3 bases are TGCGCCAGCAGCCAAGATATTGGGGGCAGACAGGGCACCCCCTCTCTTCCCGAGCAGTACTTC. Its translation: CASSQDIGGRQGTPSLPEQYF.

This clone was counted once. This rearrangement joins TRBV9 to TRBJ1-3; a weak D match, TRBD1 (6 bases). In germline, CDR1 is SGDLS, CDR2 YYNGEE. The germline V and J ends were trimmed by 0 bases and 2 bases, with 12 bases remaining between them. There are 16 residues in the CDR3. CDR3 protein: CASSVDDRTPGNTIYF. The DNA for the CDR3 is TGTGCCAGCAGCGTAGATGACAGGACGCCTGGAAACACCATATATTTT.

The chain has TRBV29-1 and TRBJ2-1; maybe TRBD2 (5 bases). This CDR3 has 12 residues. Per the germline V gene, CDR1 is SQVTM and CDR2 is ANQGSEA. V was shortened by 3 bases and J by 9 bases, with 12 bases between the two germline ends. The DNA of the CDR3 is TGCAGCGTTGAGGTTCGTGAGGGTGAGCAGTTCTTC. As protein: CSVEVREGEQFF.

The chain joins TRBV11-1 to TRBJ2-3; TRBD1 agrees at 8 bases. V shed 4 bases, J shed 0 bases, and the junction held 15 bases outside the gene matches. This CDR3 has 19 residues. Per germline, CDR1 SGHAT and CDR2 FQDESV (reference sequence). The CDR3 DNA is TGTGCCAGCAGCTACGCAGGGGGCCCACGGAGGAATAGCACAGATACGCAGTATTTT. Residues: CASSYAGGPRRNSTDTQYF.

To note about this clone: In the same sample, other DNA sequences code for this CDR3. The CDR3 is CASSVGDSPYEQYF. The DNA for the CDR3 is TGTGCCAGCAGCGTAGGGGACAGTCCTTACGAGCAGTACTTC. This chain connects TRBV9 to TRBJ2-7; 7 nucleotides match TRBD1. This CDR3 is built from 14 residues. Germline V gives CDR1 SGDLS, CDR2 YYNGEE. Trimming at V came to 0 bases and at J to 4 bases, leaving 4 bases not matched to a gene.

CDR3 region: CASSQTSLRARGTEAFF. The CDR3 nucleotides read TGCGCCAGCAGCCAGACTTCCCTTCGGGCACGGGGCACTGAAGCTTTCTTT. The rearrangement joins TRBV4-3 to TRBJ1-1; D is undetermined. Trimming took off 3 bases at V and 4 bases at J, with 21 bases between the two ends. Per germline, CDR1 LGHNA and CDR2 YSLEER. CDR3 size: 17 residues.

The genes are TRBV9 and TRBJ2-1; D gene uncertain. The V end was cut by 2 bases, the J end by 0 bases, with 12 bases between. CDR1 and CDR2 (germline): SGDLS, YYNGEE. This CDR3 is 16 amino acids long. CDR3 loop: CASSVLRHSSYNEQFF. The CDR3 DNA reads TGTGCCAGCAGCGTCCTTCGACATAGCTCCTACAATGAGCAGTTCTTC.

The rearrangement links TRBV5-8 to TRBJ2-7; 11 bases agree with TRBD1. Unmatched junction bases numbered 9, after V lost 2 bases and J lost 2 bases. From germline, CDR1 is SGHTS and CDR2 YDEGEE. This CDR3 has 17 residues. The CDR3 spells CASSFGTGGGRAYEQYF. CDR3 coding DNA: TGTGCCAGCAGCTTCGGGACAGGGGGAGGAAGGGCCTACGAGCAGTACTTC.